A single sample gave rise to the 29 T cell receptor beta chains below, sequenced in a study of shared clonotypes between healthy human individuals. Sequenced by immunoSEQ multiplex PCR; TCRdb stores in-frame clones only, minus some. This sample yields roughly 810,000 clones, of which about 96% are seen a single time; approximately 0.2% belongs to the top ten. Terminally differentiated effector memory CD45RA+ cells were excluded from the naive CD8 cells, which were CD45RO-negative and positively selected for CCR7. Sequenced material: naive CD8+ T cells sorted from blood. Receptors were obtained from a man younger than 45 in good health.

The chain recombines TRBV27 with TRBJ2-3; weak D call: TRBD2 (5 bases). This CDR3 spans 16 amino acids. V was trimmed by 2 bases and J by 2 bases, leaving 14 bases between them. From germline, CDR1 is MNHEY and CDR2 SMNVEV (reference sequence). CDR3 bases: TGTGCCAGCAGTTTAACGCAGCGGAGATCCACAGATACGCAGTATTTT. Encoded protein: CASSLTQRRSTDTQYF.

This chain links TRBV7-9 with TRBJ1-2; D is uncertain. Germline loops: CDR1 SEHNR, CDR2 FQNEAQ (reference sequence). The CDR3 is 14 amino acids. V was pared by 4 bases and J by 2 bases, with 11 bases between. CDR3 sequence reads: CASSSSGTNYGYTF. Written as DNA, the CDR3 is TGTGCCAGCAGCTCGTCGGGTACCAACTATGGCTACACCTTC.

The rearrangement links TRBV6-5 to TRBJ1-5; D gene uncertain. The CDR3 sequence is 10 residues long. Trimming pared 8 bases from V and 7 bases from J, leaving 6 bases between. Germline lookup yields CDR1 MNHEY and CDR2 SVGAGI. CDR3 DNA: TGTGCCAGCGGGTTCCAGCCCCAGCATTTT. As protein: CASGFQPQHF.

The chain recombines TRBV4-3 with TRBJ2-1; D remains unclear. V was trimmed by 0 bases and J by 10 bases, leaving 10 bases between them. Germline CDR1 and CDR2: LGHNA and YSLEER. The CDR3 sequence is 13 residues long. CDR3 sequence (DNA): TGCGCCAGCAGCCAAGACTCCTTTCTAGAGCAGTTCTTC. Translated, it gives CASSQDSFLEQFF.

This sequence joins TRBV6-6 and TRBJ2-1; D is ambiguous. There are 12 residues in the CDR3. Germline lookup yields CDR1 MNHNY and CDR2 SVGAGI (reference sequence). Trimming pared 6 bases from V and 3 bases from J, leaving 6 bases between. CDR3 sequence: CASSQNYNEQFF. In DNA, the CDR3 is TGTGCCAGCAGCCAGAACTACAATGAGCAGTTCTTC.

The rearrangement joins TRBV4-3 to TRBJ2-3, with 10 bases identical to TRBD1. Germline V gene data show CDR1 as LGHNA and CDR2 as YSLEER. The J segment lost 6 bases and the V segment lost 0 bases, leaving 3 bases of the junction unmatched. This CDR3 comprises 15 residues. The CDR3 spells CASSQERTGGDTQYF. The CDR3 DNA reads TGCGCCAGCAGCCAAGAGCGGACAGGGGGGGATACGCAGTATTTT.

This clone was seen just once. The CDR3: CASSQDFDTEAFF. CDR3 DNA sequence: TGCGCCAGCAGCCAAGATTTCGACACTGAAGCTTTCTTT. The V gene is TRBV4-1, the J gene TRBJ1-1; D unclear. Trimming removed 0 bases from V and 3 bases from J, with 5 bases in between. Germline V gene lookup returns CDR1 MGHRA and CDR2 YSYEKL. This CDR3 is 13 amino acids long.

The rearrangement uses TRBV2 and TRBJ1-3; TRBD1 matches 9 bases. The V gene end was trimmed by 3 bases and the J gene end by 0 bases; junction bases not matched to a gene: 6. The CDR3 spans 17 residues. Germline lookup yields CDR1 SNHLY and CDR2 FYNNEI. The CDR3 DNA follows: TGTGCCAGCAGTGAGGCCGACAGGGGGGTCTCTGGAAACACCATATATTTT. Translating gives CASSEADRGVSGNTIYF.

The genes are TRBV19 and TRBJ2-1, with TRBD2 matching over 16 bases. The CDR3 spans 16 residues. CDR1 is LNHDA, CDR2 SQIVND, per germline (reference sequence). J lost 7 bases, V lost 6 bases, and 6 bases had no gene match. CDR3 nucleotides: TGTGCCAGTAGGGTTGCGGGACTAGCGGGAGGGAATGAGCAGTTCTTC. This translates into CASRVAGLAGGNEQFF.

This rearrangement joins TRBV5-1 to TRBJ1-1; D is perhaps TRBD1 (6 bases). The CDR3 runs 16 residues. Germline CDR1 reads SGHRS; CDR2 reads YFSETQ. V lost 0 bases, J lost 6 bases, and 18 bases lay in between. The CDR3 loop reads CASSLEGNRAEAEAFF. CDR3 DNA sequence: TGCGCCAGCAGCTTGGAGGGGAACAGGGCGGAGGCTGAAGCTTTCTTT.

The CDR3 bases are TGTGCCAGCAGCTCGTGGACTAGCGGCTTAACAGATACGCAGTATTTT. Its translation: CASSSWTSGLTDTQYF. The rearrangement uses TRBV7-2 and TRBJ2-3; 10 bases agree with TRBD2. V dropped 4 bases and J dropped 3; count of bases not matched to a gene: 7. Germline V gene sequence: CDR1 SGHTA, CDR2 FQGNSA. This CDR3 has 16 amino acids.

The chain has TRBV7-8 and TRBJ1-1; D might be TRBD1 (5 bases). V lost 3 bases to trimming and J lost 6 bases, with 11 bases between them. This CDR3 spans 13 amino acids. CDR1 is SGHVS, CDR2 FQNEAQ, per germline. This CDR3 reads CASSFNRQAEAFF. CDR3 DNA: TGTGCCAGCAGCTTTAACAGGCAAGCTGAAGCTTTCTTT. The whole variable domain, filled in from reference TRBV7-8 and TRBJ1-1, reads GAGVSQSPRYKVAKRGQDVALRCDPISGHVSLFWYQQALGQGPEFLTYFQNEAQLDKSGLPSDRFFAERPEGSVSTLKIQRTQQEDSAVYLCASSFNRQAEAFFGQGTRLTVV.

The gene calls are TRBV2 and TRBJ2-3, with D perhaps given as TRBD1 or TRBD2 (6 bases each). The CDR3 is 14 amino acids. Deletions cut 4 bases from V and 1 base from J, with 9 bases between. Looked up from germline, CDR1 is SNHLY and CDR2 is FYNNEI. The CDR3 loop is CASSAGARTDTQYF. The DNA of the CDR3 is TGTGCCAGCAGTGCGGGGGCTCGCACAGATACGCAGTATTTT.

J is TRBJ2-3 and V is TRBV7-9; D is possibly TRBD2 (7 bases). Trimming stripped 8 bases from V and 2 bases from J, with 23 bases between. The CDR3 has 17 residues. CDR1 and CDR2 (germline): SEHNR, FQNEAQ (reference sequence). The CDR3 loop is CASLGDHSAGATDTQYF. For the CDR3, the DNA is TGTGCCAGCTTGGGGGACCATTCGGCGGGGGCCACAGATACGCAGTATTTT.

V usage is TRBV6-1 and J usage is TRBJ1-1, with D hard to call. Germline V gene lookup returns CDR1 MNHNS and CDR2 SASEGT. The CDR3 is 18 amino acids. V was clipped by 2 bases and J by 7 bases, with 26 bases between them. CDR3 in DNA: TGTGCCAGCAGTGAAAACCTGCCTGAGGTTAAGGTTAGTGGTGAAGCTTTCTTT. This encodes CASSENLPEVKVSGEAFF.

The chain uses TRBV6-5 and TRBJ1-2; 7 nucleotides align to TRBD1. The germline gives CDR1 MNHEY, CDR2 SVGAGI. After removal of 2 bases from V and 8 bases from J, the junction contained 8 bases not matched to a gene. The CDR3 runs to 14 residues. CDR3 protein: CASSYGDREEGYTF. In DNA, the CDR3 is TGTGCCAGCAGTTACGGAGACAGGGAGGAAGGCTACACCTTC.

DNA of the CDR3: TGTGCCAGCAGGACAGGGGAAAGAAACACCATATATTTT. Encoded protein: CASRTGERNTIYF. The chain has TRBV7-9 and TRBJ1-3, with 8 bases identical to TRBD1. With V trimmed by 6 bases and J by 5 bases, 3 bases remained unmatched. The CDR3 totals 13 residues. Germline CDR1 SEHNR, CDR2 FQNEAQ (reference sequence).

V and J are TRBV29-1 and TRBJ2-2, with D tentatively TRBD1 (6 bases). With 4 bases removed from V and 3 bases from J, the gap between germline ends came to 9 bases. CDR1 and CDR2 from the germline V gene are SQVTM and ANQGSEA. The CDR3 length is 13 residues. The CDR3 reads CSVVRQDTGELFF. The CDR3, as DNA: TGCAGCGTTGTAAGACAGGACACCGGGGAGCTGTTTTTT.

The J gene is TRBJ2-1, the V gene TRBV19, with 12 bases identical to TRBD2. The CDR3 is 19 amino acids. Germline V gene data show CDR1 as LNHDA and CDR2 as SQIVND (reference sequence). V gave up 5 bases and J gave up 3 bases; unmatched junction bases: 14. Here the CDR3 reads CASSQETSGSPLFYNEQFF. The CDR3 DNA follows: TGTGCCAGTAGTCAAGAGACTAGCGGGAGTCCCCTTTTCTACAATGAGCAGTTCTTC.

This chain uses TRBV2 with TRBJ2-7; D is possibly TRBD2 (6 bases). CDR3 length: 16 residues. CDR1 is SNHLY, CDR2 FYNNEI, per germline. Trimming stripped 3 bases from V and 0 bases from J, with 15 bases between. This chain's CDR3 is CASSDYRLANSYEQYF. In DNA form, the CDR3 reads TGTGCCAGCAGTGATTATAGGCTAGCGAACTCCTACGAGCAGTACTTC. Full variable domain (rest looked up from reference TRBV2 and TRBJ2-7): EPEVTQTPSHQVTQMGQEVILRCVPISNHLYFYWYRQILGQKVEFLVSFYNNEISEKSEIFDDQFSVERPDGSNFTLKIRSTKLEDSAMYFCASSDYRLANSYEQYFGPGTRLTVT.

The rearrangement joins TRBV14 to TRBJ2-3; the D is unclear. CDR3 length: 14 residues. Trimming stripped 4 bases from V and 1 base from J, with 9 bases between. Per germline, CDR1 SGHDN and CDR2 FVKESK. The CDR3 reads CASSLLLGTDTQYF. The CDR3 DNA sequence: TGTGCCAGCAGCCTCCTGCTAGGCACAGATACGCAGTATTTT.

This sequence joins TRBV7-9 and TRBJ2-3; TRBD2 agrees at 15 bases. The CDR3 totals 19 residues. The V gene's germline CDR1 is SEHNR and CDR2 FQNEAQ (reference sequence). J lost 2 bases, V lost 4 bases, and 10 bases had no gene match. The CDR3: CASSSESGLAGGDTDTQYF. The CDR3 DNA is TGTGCCAGCAGCTCAGAATCGGGACTAGCGGGAGGAGACACAGATACGCAGTATTTT.

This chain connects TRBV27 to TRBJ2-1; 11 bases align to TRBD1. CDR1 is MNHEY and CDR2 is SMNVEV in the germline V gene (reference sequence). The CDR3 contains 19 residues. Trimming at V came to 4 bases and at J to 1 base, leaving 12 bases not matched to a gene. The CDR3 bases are TGTGCCAGCAGTTCCCCGCGGACAGGGGGCCACTTTTCCTACAATGAGCAGTTCTTC. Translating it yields CASSSPRTGGHFSYNEQFF.

CDR3 amino acids: CASRGARGGNQPQHF. For the CDR3, the DNA is TGTGCCAGTAGGGGGGCCAGGGGTGGCAATCAGCCCCAGCATTTT. The V and J genes are TRBV19 and TRBJ1-5; D might be TRBD1 (6 bases). Deletions cut 6 bases from V and 2 bases from J, with 14 bases between. The CDR3 spans 15 residues. Germline values: CDR1 LNHDA, CDR2 SQIVND (reference sequence).

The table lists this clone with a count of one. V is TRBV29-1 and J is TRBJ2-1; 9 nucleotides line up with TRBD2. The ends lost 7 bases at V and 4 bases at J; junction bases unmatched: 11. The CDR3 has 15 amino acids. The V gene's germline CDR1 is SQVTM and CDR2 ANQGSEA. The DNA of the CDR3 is TGCAGCGCCCGCGGGGGGGACGGGATATACAATGAGCAGTTCTTC. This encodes CSARGGDGIYNEQFF.

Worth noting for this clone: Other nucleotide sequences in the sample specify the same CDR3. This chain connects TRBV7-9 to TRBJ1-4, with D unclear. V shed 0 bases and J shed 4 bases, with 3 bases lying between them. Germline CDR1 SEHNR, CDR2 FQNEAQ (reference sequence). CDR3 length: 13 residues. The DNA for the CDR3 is TGTGCCAGCAGCTTAGCGGATAATGAAAAACTGTTTTTT. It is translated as CASSLADNEKLFF.

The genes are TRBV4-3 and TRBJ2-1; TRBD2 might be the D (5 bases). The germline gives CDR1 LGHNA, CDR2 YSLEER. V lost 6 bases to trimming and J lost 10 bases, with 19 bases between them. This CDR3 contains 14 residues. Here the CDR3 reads CASRQTPRLAEQFF. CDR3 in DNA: TGCGCCAGCAGACAGACCCCCCGATTAGCGGAGCAGTTCTTC.

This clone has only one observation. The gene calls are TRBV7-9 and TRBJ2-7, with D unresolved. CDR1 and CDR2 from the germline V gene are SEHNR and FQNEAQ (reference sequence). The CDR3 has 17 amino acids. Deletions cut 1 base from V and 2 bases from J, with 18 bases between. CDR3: CASSLDPRRNNAYEQYF. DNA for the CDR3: TGTGCCAGCAGCTTAGATCCCCGACGTAATAACGCCTACGAGCAGTACTTC.

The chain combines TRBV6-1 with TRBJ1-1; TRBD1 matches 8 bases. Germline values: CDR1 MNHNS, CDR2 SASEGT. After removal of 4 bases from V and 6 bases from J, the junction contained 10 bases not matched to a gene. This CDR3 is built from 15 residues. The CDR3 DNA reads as TGTGCCAGCAGTGGGCACGGACAGGGAAGCCCTGAAGCTTTCTTT. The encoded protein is CASSGHGQGSPEAFF.